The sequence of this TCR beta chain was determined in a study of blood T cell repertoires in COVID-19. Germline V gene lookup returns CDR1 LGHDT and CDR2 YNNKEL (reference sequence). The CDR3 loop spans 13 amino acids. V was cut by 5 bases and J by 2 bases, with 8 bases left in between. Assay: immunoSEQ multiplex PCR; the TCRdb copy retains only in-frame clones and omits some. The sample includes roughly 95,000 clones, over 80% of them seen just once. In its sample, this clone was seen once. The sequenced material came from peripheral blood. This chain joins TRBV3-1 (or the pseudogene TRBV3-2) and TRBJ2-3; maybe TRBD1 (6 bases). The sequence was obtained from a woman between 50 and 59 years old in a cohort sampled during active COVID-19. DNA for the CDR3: TGTGCCAGCAGCAAGGGGGACACAGATACGCAGTATTTT. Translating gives CASSKGDTDTQYF.